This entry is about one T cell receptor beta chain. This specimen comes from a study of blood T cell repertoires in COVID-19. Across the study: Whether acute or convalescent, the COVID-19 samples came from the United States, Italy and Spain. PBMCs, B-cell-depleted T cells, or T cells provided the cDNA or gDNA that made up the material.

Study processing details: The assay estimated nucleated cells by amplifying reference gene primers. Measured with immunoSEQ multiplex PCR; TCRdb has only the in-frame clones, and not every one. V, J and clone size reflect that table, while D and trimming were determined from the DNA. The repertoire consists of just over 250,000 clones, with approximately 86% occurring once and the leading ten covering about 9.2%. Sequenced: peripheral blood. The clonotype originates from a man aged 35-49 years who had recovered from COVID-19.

CDR3: CASSAKLGAETQYF. The CDR3 coding sequence is TGTGCCAGCAGCGCCAAGTTGGGGGCGGAGACCCAGTACTTC. The chain couples TRBV6-5 to TRBJ2-5, with D maybe TRBD1 (6 bases). V dropped 6 bases and J dropped 5 bases, with 16 bases sitting between them. CDR1 and CDR2 (germline): MNHEY, SVGAGI. The CDR3 contains 14 residues.